The entry that follows covers one T cell receptor (beta chain) sequence. The antigen is undetermined. This CDR3 is 17 amino acids long. The V gene end was trimmed by 6 bases and the J gene end by 0 bases; junction bases not matched to a gene: 10. The germline V gene encodes CDR1 MNHNS and CDR2 SASEGT. This sample stems from a study of beta chain features in type 1 diabetes. Study-wide findings and caveats: TCRB CDR3s were moderately but significantly shorter in Type 1 diabetes patients in all four CD4+ subsets.

Purity exceeded 98% in all sorted populations. Of the isolated RNA, all was reverse transcribed, and so the sequenced material was expressed TCRB transcripts. The data were produced by immunoSEQ multiplex PCR, yet TCRdb's version contains in-frame clones alone and is incomplete. The table shows 130,000 to 150,000 clones, with 9.2% occurring only once. The sequence derives from a young man in good health. Sequencing was done on a sample of central memory CD4+ T cells from blood. The rearrangement uses TRBV6-1 and TRBJ1-5, with 8 bases fitting TRBD1. CDR3 sequence (DNA): TGTGCCAGCAGGGAACCCGGGACAGGTTATAGCAATCAGCCCCAGCATTTT. Its protein is CASREPGTGYSNQPQHF.